This record covers a single T cell receptor (beta chain). This CDR3 is 14 amino acids long. V gave up 8 bases and J gave up 5 bases, with 18 bases separating them. Germline V CDR1 and CDR2: ENHRY, SYGVKD. The sample originates from a study of T cell changes during pregnancy in multiple sclerosis. Profiled with immunoSEQ multiplex PCR; TCRdb holds only in-frame clones, not every one. The sample consists of 25,000 to 30,000 clones, about 89% of them appearing once. The chain recombines TRBV10-3 with TRBJ1-2; D is undetermined. This sequence was found in a female donor with multiple sclerosis, enrolled in a pregnancy study. Specimen: CD8+ T cells from peripheral blood mononuclear cells, collected before pregnancy. The CDR3 nucleotides read TGTGCCATCCTTGCTAGGAGCGTGGGTTATGGCTACACCTTC. Translated: CAILARSVGYGYTF.